This T cell receptor (beta chain) was observed in a study of cytomegalovirus exposure and HLA in healthy donors. Looked up from germline, CDR1 is MNHEY and CDR2 is SMNVEV (reference sequence). The V gene lost 1 base and the J gene lost 2 bases, with 8 bases spanning the gap. The CDR3 runs to 15 residues. The PCR was carried out with 60 Vbeta primers and 13 Jbeta primers. Profiling relied on immunoSEQ multiplex PCR, and the TCRdb table lists in-frame clones only, not all of them. The sample has 75,000 to 90,000 clones; around 77% are singletons. The chain employs TRBV27 and TRBJ2-2, with a weak D call TRBD1 (6 bases). Source material: PBMCs. This sequence originates from a man aged 50 to 60 in good health and CMV-seronegative. This CDR3 is CASSLYRDNTGELFF. As DNA, the CDR3 is TGTGCCAGCAGTTTATACAGGGACAACACCGGGGAGCTGTTTTTT.